This TCR beta chain was sequenced in a study of metastatic and nonmetastatic thyroid tumors. Across the study: Malignant thyroid and benign thyroid patients provided blood and tumor or nodule tissue whose repertoires were compared.

The CDR3 extends over 15 amino acids. V shed 6 bases and J 5 bases; nucleotides not matched to a gene: 8. Germline CDR1 is SNHLY and CDR2 is FYNNEI. To note about this clone: Its antigen is not known.

Thyroid surgery was preceded by no treatment in any patient. In the original processing: Construction of a distant-metastasis classifier for papillary thyroid cancer relied on CDR3 differences across clinicopathological groups. Using MiXCR, TCRdb reanalyzed the PCR reads. The V and J calls and clone size come from TCRdb's table, not from the authors' own analysis. Of under 7,500 clones listed, approximately 31% are singletons. Notes on the study in general: Relative to benign nodules, malignant thyroid tumors were reportedly characterized by significantly elevated TCR beta diversity in blood and tumor.

The chain carries TRBV2 and TRBJ2-3; 10 positions agree with TRBD2. The TCR comes from a female donor with papillary thyroid cancer or a benign thyroid nodule (not recorded which). Some clones in this sample may be carry-over from other donors' samples. Material: adjacent normal tissue. CDR3 loop: CASSGRTSGKDTQYF. For the CDR3, the DNA is TGTGCCAGCAGCGGAAGGACTAGCGGCAAAGATACGCAGTATTTT.